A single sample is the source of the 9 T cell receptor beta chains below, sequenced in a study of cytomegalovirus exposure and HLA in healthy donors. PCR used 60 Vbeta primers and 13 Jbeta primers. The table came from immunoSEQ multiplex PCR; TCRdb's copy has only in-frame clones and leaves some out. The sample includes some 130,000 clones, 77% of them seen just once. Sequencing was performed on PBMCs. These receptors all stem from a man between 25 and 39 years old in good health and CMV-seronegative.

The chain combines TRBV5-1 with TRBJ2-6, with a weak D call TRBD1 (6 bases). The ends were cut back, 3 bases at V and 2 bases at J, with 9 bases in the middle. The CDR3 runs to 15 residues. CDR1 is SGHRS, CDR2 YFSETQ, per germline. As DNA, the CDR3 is TGCGCCAGCAGCTCCACAGGGACTGGGGCCAACGTCCTGACTTTC. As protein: CASSSTGTGANVLTF.

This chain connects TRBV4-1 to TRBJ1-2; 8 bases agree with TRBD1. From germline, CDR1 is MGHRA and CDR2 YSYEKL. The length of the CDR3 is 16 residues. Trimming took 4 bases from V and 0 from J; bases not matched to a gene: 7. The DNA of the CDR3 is TGCGCCAGCAGCCGCCCGGACAGGGTACCTAACTATGGCTACACCTTC. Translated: CASSRPDRVPNYGYTF.

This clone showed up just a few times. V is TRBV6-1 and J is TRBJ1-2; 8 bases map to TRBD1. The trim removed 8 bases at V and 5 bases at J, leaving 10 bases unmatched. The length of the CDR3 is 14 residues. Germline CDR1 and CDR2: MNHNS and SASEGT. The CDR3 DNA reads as TGTGCCAGCTATAGTGGACAGGGACGGTATGGCTACACCTTC. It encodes CASYSGQGRYGYTF.

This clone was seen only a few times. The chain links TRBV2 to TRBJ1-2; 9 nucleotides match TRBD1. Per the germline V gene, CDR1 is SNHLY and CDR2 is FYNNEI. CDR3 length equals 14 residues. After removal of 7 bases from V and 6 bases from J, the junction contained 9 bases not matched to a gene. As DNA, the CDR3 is TGTGCCAGCAACAGGGGGCGCGCCCGTGATGGCTACACCTTC. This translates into CASNRGRARDGYTF. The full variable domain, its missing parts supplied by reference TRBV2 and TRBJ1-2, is EPEVTQTPSHQVTQMGQEVILRCVPISNHLYFYWYRQILGQKVEFLVSFYNNEISEKSEIFDDQFSVERPDGSNFTLKIRSTKLEDSAMYFCASNRGRARDGYTFGSGTRLTVV.

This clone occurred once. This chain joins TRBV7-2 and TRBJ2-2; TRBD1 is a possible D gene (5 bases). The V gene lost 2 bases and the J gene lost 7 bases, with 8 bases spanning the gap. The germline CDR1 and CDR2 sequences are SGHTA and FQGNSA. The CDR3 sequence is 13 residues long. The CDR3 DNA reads TGTGCCAGCAGCTTACAGGGTCGCGGGGAGCTGTTTTTT. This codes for CASSLQGRGELFF.

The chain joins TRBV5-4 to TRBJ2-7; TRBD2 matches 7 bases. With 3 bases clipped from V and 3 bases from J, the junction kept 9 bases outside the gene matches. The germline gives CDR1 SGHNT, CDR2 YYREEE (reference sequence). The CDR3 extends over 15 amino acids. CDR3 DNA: TGTGCCAGCAGCTCCCCGGGGGAGGGGAACTACGAGCAGTACTTC. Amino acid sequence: CASSSPGEGNYEQYF.

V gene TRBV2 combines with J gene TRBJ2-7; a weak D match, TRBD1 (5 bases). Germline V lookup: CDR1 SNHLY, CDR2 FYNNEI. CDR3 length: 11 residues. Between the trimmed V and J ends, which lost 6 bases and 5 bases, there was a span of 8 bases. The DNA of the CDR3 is TGTGCCAGCAGGGGGCTGAACGAGCAGTACTTC. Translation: CASRGLNEQYF.

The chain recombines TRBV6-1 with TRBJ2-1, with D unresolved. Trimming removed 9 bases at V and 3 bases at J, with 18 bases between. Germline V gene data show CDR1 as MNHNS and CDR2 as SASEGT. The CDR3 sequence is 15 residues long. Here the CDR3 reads CASQVSSQLYNEQFF. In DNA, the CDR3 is TGTGCCAGTCAGGTATCGTCCCAACTCTACAATGAGCAGTTCTTC.

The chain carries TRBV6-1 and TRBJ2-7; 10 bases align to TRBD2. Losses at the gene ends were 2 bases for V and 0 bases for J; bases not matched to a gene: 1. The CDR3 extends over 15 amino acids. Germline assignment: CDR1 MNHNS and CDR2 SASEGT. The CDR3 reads CASSESGRGSYEQYF. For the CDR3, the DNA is TGTGCCAGCAGTGAAAGCGGGAGGGGCTCCTACGAGCAGTACTTC.